Following are 27 T cell receptor beta chains from one sample sequenced in a study of OX40 agonist ivuxolimab in advanced cancers. Clones were sequenced by immunoSEQ multiplex PCR, and TCRdb holds only the in-frame ones, with some missing. This sample has some 70,000 clones, with about 84% found just once. Sequenced here: CD4+ or CD8+ T cells sorted from blood, sampled in a trial of the OX40 agonist ivuxolimab. These receptors originate from an adult with an advanced solid tumor such as melanoma, head and neck, liver or kidney cancer.

The V call is TRBV9, the J call TRBJ2-5, with TRBD1 identical over 9 bases. Germline lookup yields CDR1 SGDLS and CDR2 YYNGEE. The CDR3 sequence is 15 residues long. The junction had 6 bases not matched to a gene; V was cut back by 2 bases and J by 4 bases. CDR3 sequence: CASSVNTGGAETQYF. The CDR3 DNA reads TGTGCCAGCAGCGTCAACACAGGGGGCGCAGAGACCCAGTACTTC.

This clone appeared once. The rearrangement joins TRBV6-1 to TRBJ2-3; possible D gene TRBD2, 6 bases. V dropped 3 bases and J dropped 4 bases, with 11 bases sitting between them. The CDR3 is 14 residues long. Germline-derived CDR1 and CDR2 are MNHNS and SASEGT. The CDR3 region has the DNA TGTGCCAGCAGTGAGGGAGGCTTACCAGATACGCAGTATTTT. This sequence encodes CASSEGGLPDTQYF.

The chain recombines TRBV30 with TRBJ1-6; D is unclear. The CDR3 extends over 12 amino acids. V lost 1 base to trimming and J lost 7 bases, with 5 bases between them. Germline values: CDR1 GTSNPN, CDR2 SVGIG (reference sequence). CDR3: CAWSAQNSPLHF. CDR3 in DNA: TGTGCCTGGAGTGCGCAGAATTCACCCCTCCACTTT.

This clone was detected only once. V and J are TRBV30 and TRBJ2-1; tentative D call: TRBD2 (5 bases). The CDR3 runs to 14 residues. Trimming took off 0 bases at V and 3 bases at J, with 9 bases between the two ends. Germline V lookup: CDR1 GTSNPN, CDR2 SVGIG (reference sequence). CDR3 sequence (DNA): TGTGCCTGGAGTGTAGGAGCGGACTACAATGAGCAGTTCTTC. Translating it yields CAWSVGADYNEQFF.

The rearrangement uses TRBV28 and TRBJ1-1, with 10 bases fitting TRBD1. The CDR3 runs to 15 residues. V shed 8 bases, J shed 6 bases, and the junction held 12 bases outside the gene matches. Germline-derived CDR1 and CDR2 are MDHEN and SYDVKM. CDR3 region: CASRDRGPPGAEAFF. CDR3 in DNA: TGTGCCAGCCGCGACAGGGGGCCCCCGGGCGCTGAAGCTTTCTTT.

This rearrangement joins TRBV27 to TRBJ2-5; TRBD2 matches 9 bases. Germline CDR1 and CDR2: MNHEY and SMNVEV (reference sequence). CDR3 length: 14 residues. Trimming removed 8 bases from V and 6 bases from J; junction bases left unmatched: 10. CDR3 residues: CASGAAGGPKTQYF. CDR3 DNA sequence: TGTGCCAGCGGTGCGGCGGGGGGGCCGAAGACCCAGTACTTC.

The J gene is TRBJ2-2, the V gene TRBV27; 8 positions match TRBD2. Germline-derived CDR1 and CDR2 are MNHEY and SMNVEV (reference sequence). This CDR3 is 14 amino acids long. Unmatched junction bases numbered 4, after V lost 6 bases and J lost 4 bases. CDR3 protein: CASRAGVPTGELFF. The DNA for the CDR3 is TGTGCCAGCAGAGCGGGAGTCCCCACCGGGGAGCTGTTTTTT.

The gene calls are TRBV5-6 and TRBJ2-3, with 13 bases matching TRBD2. V gave up 4 bases and J gave up 10 bases; unmatched junction bases: 6. CDR1 and CDR2 (germline): SGHDT, YYEEEE. CDR3 size: 14 residues. The CDR3 loop is CASSLGLAGDPQYF. The CDR3 nucleotides read TGTGCCAGCAGCCTCGGACTAGCGGGGGACCCGCAGTATTTT.

The gene calls are TRBV4-1 and TRBJ1-4, with 8 bases aligning to TRBD1. Germline V gene lookup returns CDR1 MGHRA and CDR2 YSYEKL. This CDR3 has 16 residues. The V and J ends lost 0 bases and 8 bases, in that order; junction bases with no gene match: 8. Written as DNA, the CDR3 is TGCGCCAGCAGCCAAGAAACAGGGGGAGGAATCGAAAAACTGTTTTTT. The encoded protein is CASSQETGGGIEKLFF.

There are a few counts of this clone. The chain combines TRBV5-4 with TRBJ2-5; 10 bases map to TRBD2. This CDR3 comprises 14 residues. Unmatched junction bases numbered 6, after V lost 5 bases and J lost 5 bases. Germline V gives CDR1 SGHNT, CDR2 YYREEE (reference sequence). The chain's CDR3 is CASRPTSGDETQYF. The CDR3 coding sequence is TGTGCCAGCAGACCTACTAGCGGGGACGAGACCCAGTACTTC. Using reference TRBV5-4 and TRBJ2-5 for the parts outside the CDR3, the full variable domain is ETGVTQSPTHLIKTRGQQVTLRCSSQSGHNTVSWYQQALGQGPQFIFQYYREEENGRGNFPPRFSGLQFPNYSSELNVNALELDDSALYLCASRPTSGDETQYFGPGTRLLVL.

The J gene is TRBJ2-3, the V gene TRBV5-1; D is unresolved. Germline CDR1 is SGHRS and CDR2 is YFSETQ. The length of the CDR3 is 13 residues. The V end was cut by 4 bases, the J end by 6 bases, with 12 bases between. This CDR3 reads CASSALPSDTQYF. The CDR3 DNA follows: TGCGCCAGCAGCGCGCTTCCCTCGGATACGCAGTATTTT.

The CDR3 loop reads CATSREGLAGGRADTQYF. Written as DNA, the CDR3 is TGTGCCACCAGCAGAGAGGGACTAGCGGGGGGGCGGGCAGATACGCAGTATTTT. The chain recombines TRBV15 with TRBJ2-3; 16 nucleotides match TRBD2. From germline, CDR1 is LNHNV and CDR2 YYDKDF (reference sequence). Trimming took 0 bases from V and 4 from J; bases not matched to a gene: 4. This CDR3 region has 18 residues.

The V gene is TRBV29-1, the J gene TRBJ1-1, with no clear D. The germline gives CDR1 SQVTM, CDR2 ANQGSEA. The CDR3 has 11 amino acids. Deletions cut 2 bases from V and 6 bases from J, with 7 bases between. DNA for the CDR3: TGCAGCGTTGAATTTGGGTCTGAAGCTTTCTTT. This sequence encodes CSVEFGSEAFF.

This clone showed up just a few times. V is TRBV6-6 and J is TRBJ2-7; 8 nucleotides match TRBD2. J gave up 3 bases and V 5 bases, and 6 bases lay outside the gene matches. Germline V CDR1 and CDR2: MNHNY, SVGAGI (reference sequence). CDR3 size: 14 residues. As DNA, the CDR3 is TGTGCCAGCAGTCCCTCCGGGACTAGCTACGAGCAGTACTTC. Amino acids: CASSPSGTSYEQYF.

The chain joins TRBV27 to TRBJ1-4; D might be TRBD1 (5 bases). The V gene's germline CDR1 is MNHEY and CDR2 SMNVEV (reference sequence). The CDR3 totals 16 residues. V lost 3 bases and J lost 5, with 16 bases in between. In nucleotides, the CDR3 is TGTGCCAGCAGTTTTGCGTGGGACCGAGAAAATGAAAAACTGTTTTTT. Protein sequence: CASSFAWDRENEKLFF. Complete variable domain (other parts from reference TRBV27 and TRBJ1-4): EAQVTQNPRYLITVTGKKLTVTCSQNMNHEYMSWYRQDPGLGLRQIYYSMNVEVTDKGDVPEGYKVSRKEKRNFPLILESPSPNQTSLYFCASSFAWDRENEKLFFGSGTQLSVL.

The rearrangement uses TRBV7-6 and TRBJ1-2; no clear D gene. The CDR3 length is 14 residues. Trimming shortened V by 6 bases and J by 7 bases, and 18 bases separated the two germline ends. The germline CDR1 and CDR2 sequences are SGHVS and FNYEAQ. The CDR3 protein is CASSSPELVSGYTF. The CDR3 DNA reads as TGTGCCAGCAGTTCACCCGAGTTGGTCTCTGGCTACACCTTC.

This clone was seen just once. The chain employs TRBV6-1 and TRBJ2-5; tentative D call: TRBD1 (6 bases). The V end was cut by 11 bases, the J end by 5 bases, with 18 bases between. The CDR3 totals 13 residues. Germline assignment: CDR1 MNHNS and CDR2 SASEGT. The CDR3 DNA follows: TGTGCCGGGCGCAGGGGCCCTAGCGAGACCCAGTACTTC. It yields the protein CAGRRGPSETQYF.

J is TRBJ1-1 and V is TRBV5-1; 11 bases fit TRBD1. The CDR3 has 17 residues. CDR1 is SGHRS and CDR2 is YFSETQ in the germline V gene. The V and J ends lost 0 bases and 5 bases, in that order; junction bases with no gene match: 9. DNA of the CDR3: TGCGCCAGCAGCTTGGGATGGGGACAGGGGGGATCAACTGAAGCTTTCTTT. This sequence encodes CASSLGWGQGGSTEAFF.

The chain employs TRBV9 and TRBJ1-1; D is unresolved. The CDR3 consists of 14 residues. V was shortened by 0 bases and J by 3 bases, with 9 bases between the two germline ends. Germline assignment: CDR1 SGDLS and CDR2 YYNGEE. This CDR3 reads CASSVGAGDTEAFF. The CDR3 region has the DNA TGTGCCAGCAGCGTAGGGGCTGGGGACACTGAAGCTTTCTTT.

The genes are TRBV2 and TRBJ2-7; tentatively, D is TRBD1 (6 bases). Germline V gene sequence: CDR1 SNHLY, CDR2 FYNNEI. V dropped 4 bases and J dropped 3 bases, with 16 bases sitting between them. The CDR3 covers 15 residues. DNA of the CDR3: TGTGCCAGCAGTGGGGCGCAGGGGCTTGACTACGAGCAGTACGTC. Translation gives CASSGAQGLDYEQYV.

J is TRBJ1-4 and V is TRBV7-9; possibly TRBD1 for D (5 bases). The CDR3 spans 14 residues. Trimming took off 5 bases at V and 6 bases at J, with 13 bases between the two ends. Germline CDR1 SEHNR, CDR2 FQNEAQ (reference sequence). The CDR3 DNA reads TGTGCCAGCAGCCCAGGGATGGTGGATGAAAAACTGTTTTTT. Its protein is CASSPGMVDEKLFF.

The chain carries TRBV27 and TRBJ2-1; 8 nucleotides align to TRBD1. CDR1 and CDR2 (germline): MNHEY, SMNVEV (reference sequence). This CDR3 region has 15 residues. After removal of 10 bases from V and 4 bases from J, the junction contained 12 bases not matched to a gene. The CDR3 is CATLPRQGRYNEQFF. As DNA, the CDR3 is TGTGCCACCCTTCCCCGACAGGGGAGGTACAATGAGCAGTTCTTC.

The chain combines TRBV5-1 with TRBJ2-3; 15 bases fit TRBD2. This CDR3 comprises 19 residues. Looked up from germline, CDR1 is SGHRS and CDR2 is YFSETQ. Losses at the gene ends were 4 bases for V and 6 bases for J; bases not matched to a gene: 15. As DNA, the CDR3 is TGCGCCAGCAGCACCGGACTAGCGGGGGGGCTTTTTGGTGAGGATACGCAGTATTTT. This sequence encodes CASSTGLAGGLFGEDTQYF.

The CDR3 sequence is CASSEFLTDINQPQHF. DNA of the CDR3: TGTGCCAGCAGTGAATTTTTGACAGATATCAATCAGCCCCAGCATTTT. The chain links TRBV6-1 to TRBJ1-5, with a weak D call TRBD1 (5 bases). From germline, CDR1 is MNHNS and CDR2 SASEGT. With 2 bases removed from V and 3 bases from J, the gap between germline ends came to 14 bases. This CDR3 spans 16 amino acids.

The genes are TRBV6-1 and TRBJ2-7; 9 bases are shared with TRBD1. Germline loops: CDR1 MNHNS, CDR2 SASEGT. J lost 2 bases, V lost 10 bases, and 9 bases had no gene match. CDR3 length equals 14 residues. The CDR3 DNA reads TGTGCCACGCGCCAGGGACAGGGCACCTACGAGCAGTACTTC. This encodes CATRQGQGTYEQYF.

The V and J genes are TRBV11-2 and TRBJ2-7; D may be TRBD2 (6 bases). This CDR3 contains 16 residues. Per germline, CDR1 SGHAT and CDR2 FQNNGV. Deletions cut 6 bases from V and 12 bases from J, with 30 bases between. The CDR3 sequence: CASSIGRLRPRTGRYV. CDR3 in DNA: TGTGCCAGCAGTATAGGAAGACTCCGACCGAGGACCGGGAGGTACGTC.

The J gene is TRBJ1-2, the V gene TRBV10-3, with TRBD1 matching over 11 bases. V gave up 10 bases and J gave up 6 bases; unmatched junction bases: 7. In germline, CDR1 is ENHRY, CDR2 SYGVKD. There are 13 residues in the CDR3. The DNA of the CDR3 is TGTGCCACCGGCGCGGGACAGGGGGATGGCTACACCTTC. Protein sequence: CATGAGQGDGYTF.